The rows below give T cell receptor beta chains drawn from one sample of a study of beta chain features in type 1 diabetes. The repertoire was sequenced with immunoSEQ multiplex PCR; TCRdb's copy has only in-frame clones and lacks some. The table lists nearly 250,000 clones, 55% to 70% of them singletons. Sequenced material: naive CD4+ T cells from blood. The receptors originated from a man aged 30-40 years in good health. Both conserved end residues are part of each CDR3. D genes are given only for firm matches. Not every row has a clone size; where given, it reads once, few, many or a size class.

>-|TRBV10-1|TRBJ2-3|TRBD2
CASSEPTSGTDTQYF
TGCGCCAGCAGTGAGCCTACTAGCGGCACAGATACGCAGTATTTT
>-|TRBV25-1|TRBJ2-3|TRBD2
CASSKTSGLTDTQYF
TGTGCCAGCAGTAAAACTAGCGGCCTCACAGATACGCAGTATTTT
>once|TRBV25-1|TRBJ2-4|-
CASSRAPKDVAKNIQYF
TGTGCCAGCAGTAGGGCCCCGAAGGACGTGGCCAAAAACATTCAGTACTTC
>once|TRBV4-2|TRBJ1-2|-
CASSQAPGANYGYTF
TGTGCCAGCAGCCAGGCCCCGGGAGCCAACTATGGCTACACCTTC
>-|TRBV30|TRBJ1-4|TRBD1
CAHVQGDEKLFF
TGTGCCCATGTCCAGGGGGACGAAAAACTGTTTTTT
>once|TRBV30|TRBJ2-5|-
CAWSERGAGTQYF
TGTGCCTGGAGTGAAAGGGGGGCCGGGACCCAGTACTTC
>-|TRBV7-2|TRBJ1-6|-
CASSLDGGRNSPLHF
TGTGCCAGCAGCTTAGACGGGGGGCGAAATTCACCCCTCCACTTT
>-|TRBV23-1|TRBJ1-5|-
CASRGRPKQPQHF
TGCGCCAGCAGGGGACGGCCCAAACAGCCCCAGCATTTT
>-|TRBV10-3|TRBJ2-1|TRBD2
CAISRAGGFEQFF
TGTGCCATCAGCAGAGCGGGGGGATTTGAGCAGTTCTTC
>once|TRBV7-2|TRBJ2-5|-
CASSLGAVETQYF
TGTGCCAGCAGCTTAGGAGCGGTTGAGACCCAGTACTTC
>-|TRBV7-9|TRBJ2-1|TRBD1
CASSPTGAQDREQFF
TGTGCCAGCAGCCCAACAGGGGCGCAGGATCGGGAGCAGTTCTTC
>-|TRBV13|TRBJ2-1|-
CASSFPMTYNEQFF
TGTGCCAGCAGCTTCCCCATGACCTACAATGAGCAGTTCTTC
>-|TRBV9|TRBJ1-1|TRBD1
CASSADRGAEAFF
TGTGCCAGCAGCGCCGACAGGGGAGCTGAAGCTTTCTTT
>-|TRBV30|TRBJ1-2|-
CAWGQDGYTF
TGTGCCTGGGGCCAGGATGGCTACACCTTC
>few|TRBV5-4|TRBJ2-7|-
CASSTDLSSYEQYF
TGTGCCAGCAGCACGGACTTGAGCTCCTACGAGCAGTACTTC
>-|TRBV5-1|TRBJ2-5|TRBD2
CASSALAGQETQYF
TGCGCCAGCAGCGCGCTAGCGGGGCAAGAGACCCAGTACTTC
>-|TRBV7-9|TRBJ2-7|TRBD1
CASSLVGTGSPEQYF
TGTGCCAGCAGCTTAGTGGGGACAGGGTCCCCCGAGCAGTACTTC
>few|TRBV2|TRBJ2-4|-
CASSEAAQYF
TGTGCCAGCAGTGAAGCGGCTCAGTACTTC
>-|TRBV5-6|TRBJ2-2|-
CASSLAAGTGELFF
TGTGCCAGCAGCTTGGCCGCGGGGACCGGGGAGCTGTTTTTT
>-|TRBV18|TRBJ2-7|-
CASFRTSQGSYEQYF
TGTGCCAGCTTTCGGACTTCTCAAGGTTCCTACGAGCAGTACTTC
>-|TRBV30|TRBJ1-1|-
CACQRQGQKNTEAFF
TGTGCCTGCCAAAGACAAGGACAGAAGAACACTGAAGCTTTCTTT
>-|TRBV29-1|TRBJ1-2|-
CSVRQDNYGYTF
TGCAGCGTTCGACAGGATAACTATGGCTACACCTTC
>-|TRBV25-1|TRBJ2-3|-
CASSEPGADTQYF
TGTGCCAGCAGTGAACCGGGGGCAGATACGCAGTATTTT
>-|TRBV11-2|TRBJ2-7|TRBD2
CASSFSEGLANEQYF
TGTGCCAGCAGCTTCTCTGAGGGACTAGCGAACGAGCAGTACTTC
>-|TRBV2|TRBJ1-1|-
CASRDKTGRTEAFF
TGTGCCAGCAGGGATAAGACAGGTCGAACTGAAGCTTTCTTT
>-|TRBV30|TRBJ1-1|TRBD1
CAWSTGVTEAFF
TGTGCCTGGAGTACAGGGGTAACTGAAGCTTTCTTT
>-|TRBV20-1|TRBJ2-5|-
CSALAAETQYF
TGCAGTGCCCTAGCCGCGGAGACCCAGTACTTC
>-|TRBV30|TRBJ2-5|-
CAWSGPYAGTLYQETQYF
TGTGCCTGGAGTGGGCCGTACGCTGGCACATTGTACCAAGAGACCCAGTACTTC
>-|TRBV30|TRBJ1-1|TRBD1
CAWAGQGVTEAFF
TGTGCCTGGGCGGGACAGGGCGTGACTGAAGCTTTCTTT
>-|TRBV30|TRBJ2-7|-
CACGNYEQYF
TGTGCCTGTGGCAACTACGAGCAGTACTTC
>-|TRBV30|TRBJ2-3|TRBD2
CAWSTSVTPTDTQYF
TGTGCCTGGAGCACTAGCGTGACGCCCACAGATACGCAGTATTTT
>once|TRBV5-1|TRBJ2-7|-
CASFRDAGNEQYF
TGCGCCAGCTTCCGGGACGCCGGGAACGAGCAGTACTTC
>-|TRBV30|TRBJ1-1|TRBD1
CAWSVTGQGAEAFF
TGTGCCTGGAGTGTAACGGGACAGGGGGCTGAAGCTTTCTTT
>few|TRBV7-2|TRBJ2-1|-
CASSPMTSNEQFF
TGTGCCAGCAGCCCGATGACTAGCAATGAGCAGTTCTTC
>-|TRBV30|TRBJ2-5|-
CAWSGDKGRETQYF
TGTGCCTGGAGTGGTGACAAGGGAAGGGAGACCCAGTACTTC
>-|TRBV29-1|TRBJ2-7|TRBD2
CSVEDFLAGSYEQYF
TGCAGCGTTGAAGATTTTCTAGCGGGTTCCTACGAGCAGTACTTC
>-|TRBV6-6|TRBJ2-7|TRBD1
CASSYSTGQSYEQYF
TGTGCCAGCAGTTACTCGACAGGGCAATCCTACGAGCAGTACTTC
>-|TRBV5-6|TRBJ2-5|-
CASSLNPGVFGETQYF
TGTGCCAGCAGCTTGAACCCTGGGGTGTTTGGAGAGACCCAGTACTTC
>-|TRBV5-1|TRBJ2-2|-
CASSFDSRDTGELFF
TGCGCCAGCAGCTTCGACAGTCGGGACACCGGGGAGCTGTTTTTT
>-|TRBV7-7|TRBJ2-2|-
CASSPLSGELFF
TGTGCCAGCAGCCCCCTTTCCGGGGAGCTGTTTTTT
>few|TRBV7-9|TRBJ2-5|-
CASAWDGGWETQYF
TGTGCCAGCGCATGGGACGGAGGATGGGAGACCCAGTACTTC
>-|TRBV29-1|TRBJ2-1|TRBD1
CRGQGSSYNEQFF
TGCAGGGGACAGGGGAGCTCCTACAATGAGCAGTTCTTC
>-|TRBV20-1|TRBJ2-1|-
CSASSNEQFF
TGCAGTGCTAGTTCGAATGAGCAGTTCTTC
>few|TRBV15|TRBJ2-1|-
CATAPGDDNYNEQFF
TGTGCCACCGCTCCCGGGGACGATAATTACAATGAGCAGTTCTTC